Included here is one T cell receptor beta chain sequence, with context. Treatment given: over 15 received Ad26.COV2.S at low or high dose, single or two shots; several received placebo; per-sample allocation not given. Following the first vaccine or placebo injection, samples were taken on day 63. The data were taken from a study of Ad26.COV2.S vaccination and SARS-CoV-2 variants. Measured with immunoSEQ multiplex PCR; TCRdb has only the in-frame clones, and not every one. The sample has roughly 380,000 clones; roughly 85% are singletons. Germline V gives CDR1 ENHRY, CDR2 SYGVKD. CDR3 size: 13 residues. V was clipped by 0 bases and J by 9 bases, with 9 bases between them.

The receptor comes from a person between 18 and 59 years old who received the Ad26.COV2.S COVID-19 vaccine or a placebo. The rearrangement uses TRBV10-3 and TRBJ1-5; D remains ambiguous. The sequenced sample was peripheral blood, obtained in a trial of Ad26.COV2.S vaccine versus placebo. DNA for the CDR3: TGTGCCATCAGTGAGTCGGCGAGTTGGCCCCAGCATTTT. This codes for CAISESASWPQHF.